This T cell receptor (beta chain) was observed in a study of identical twins. TCRdb passed the 5' RACE reads through MiXCR, listing each CDR3 protein once. The sample has 1.5 million to 2 million distinct CDR3 sequences; under 35% are singletons. This clonotype was seen only a few times. Its antigen is currently unknown. Regarding the study as a whole: For out-of-frame alpha sequences shared by twins, low generation probability was in excess. In monozygotic twins, models underestimated the sharing of out-of-frame TCR alpha. Out-of-frame beta sequences exhibited a weaker degree of excess twin sharing. Zero-insertion analyses were open to partial confounding by invariant MAIT and iNKT cells.

This sequence was found in a newborn girl in good health. The sample comprised cord blood.

In DNA, the CDR3 is TGTGCCAGCGGCAGGGGTAGAGAGACCCAGTACTTC. It yields the protein CASGRGRETQYF. This chain links TRBV6-5 with TRBJ2-5; possible D gene TRBD1, 6 bases. The CDR3 sequence is 12 residues long. The V gene's germline CDR1 is MNHEY and CDR2 SVGAGI. V was clipped by 8 bases and J by 4 bases, with 11 bases between them.